The 10 T cell receptor beta chains presented below share a single source sample, sequenced in a study of patients and donors after allogeneic stem cell transplantation. TCRdb reprocessed the RT-PCR reads with MiXCR, giving one entry per CDR3 protein. The repertoire holds roughly 140,000 distinct CDR3 sequences, roughly 35% seen once, with around 50% in the top ten. The sequencing input was blood, either unsorted or a sorted T cell fraction (not recorded which). These receptor sequences come from a human donor who was either an allogeneic HSCT recipient or a stem cell or donor lymphocyte infusion donor (not recorded which). It is not recorded whose cells these are; they may come from a transplant donor.

The chain links TRBV12-3 or TRBV12-4 to TRBJ1-6; D not certain. The V end lost 6 bases, the J end lost 7 bases, and 13 bases lay between the germline ends. CDR3 size: 14 residues. The chain's CDR3 is CASRGPTWNSPLHF. DNA of the CDR3: TGTGCCAGCAGGGGCCCGACTTGGAATTCACCCCTCCACTTT.

CDR3 residues: CASSPTGLRNTIYF. CDR3 DNA sequence: TGTGCCAGCAGCCCTACAGGATTGAGGAACACCATATATTTT. The chain carries TRBV3-1 and TRBJ1-3; possible D gene TRBD1, 5 bases. CDR1 and CDR2 (germline): LGHDT, YNNKEL (reference sequence). V was pared by 4 bases and J by 7 bases, with 14 bases between. CDR3 length: 14 amino acids.

There are many counts of this clonotype. The V and J genes are TRBV20-1 and TRBJ1-5; TRBD1 is a possible D gene (5 bases). Trimming stripped 3 bases from V and 3 bases from J, with 21 bases between. Germline-derived CDR1 and CDR2 are DFQATT and SNEGSKA (reference sequence). This CDR3 has 17 residues. CDR3: CSASKGRTSFLNQPQHF. CDR3 sequence (DNA): TGCAGTGCTAGCAAGGGTAGGACAAGCTTCCTCAATCAGCCCCAGCATTTT.

This clonotype was recorded many times. The chain has TRBV7-9 and TRBJ1-5; possibly TRBD1 for D (6 bases). The V gene's germline CDR1 is SEHNR and CDR2 FQNEAQ (reference sequence). The CDR3 spans 14 residues. V lost 0 bases and J 4 bases, leaving 7 bases between the germline ends. CDR3 loop: CASSLAGGNQPQHF. CDR3 sequence (DNA): TGTGCCAGCAGCTTAGCAGGGGGGAATCAGCCCCAGCATTTT.

The chain links TRBV6-5 to TRBJ1-5, with D possibly TRBD1 on 5 matching bases. CDR3 length: 14 residues. V lost 8 bases and J 6 bases, leaving 17 bases between the germline ends. CDR1 is MNHEY and CDR2 is SVGAGI in the germline V gene. CDR3 amino acids: CASGRDLGSQPQHF. The CDR3 bases are TGTGCCAGCGGCCGGGACCTAGGGAGTCAGCCCCAGCATTTT.

The chain couples TRBV7-9 to TRBJ1-1; possibly TRBD1 for D (5 bases). V was cut by 6 bases and J by 0 bases, with 11 bases left in between. Germline V gene sequence: CDR1 SEHNR, CDR2 FQNEAQ (reference sequence). CDR3 size: 14 residues. This CDR3 is CASSRDGLNTEAFF. The CDR3 DNA reads TGTGCCAGCAGTCGGGACGGATTGAACACTGAAGCTTTCTTT.

This clonotype was found a few times. The CDR3 nucleotides read TGTGCCAGCAGGCCCAGCACCGGGGAGCTGTTTTTT. It codes for CASRPSTGELFF. The V and J genes are TRBV9 and TRBJ2-2; D uncertain. The CDR3 sequence is 12 residues long. Germline CDR1 and CDR2: SGDLS and YYNGEE. V lost 5 bases and J lost 4, with 6 bases in between.

This chain uses TRBV29-1 with TRBJ1-4; D gene ambiguous. Germline loops: CDR1 SQVTM, CDR2 ANQGSEA. Trimming removed 6 bases from V and 0 bases from J, with 8 bases in between. The CDR3 consists of 13 residues. The chain's CDR3 is CSVGSSTNEKLFF. In DNA form, the CDR3 reads TGCAGCGTCGGGTCCTCAACTAATGAAAAACTGTTTTTT.

CDR3 protein: CASSPRRGQGPDTQYF. CDR3 bases: TGTGCCAGCAGCCCTCGACGGGGACAGGGCCCAGATACGCAGTATTTT. The J gene is TRBJ2-3, the V gene TRBV9, with 9 bases fitting TRBD1. The CDR3 covers 16 residues. Germline V lookup: CDR1 SGDLS, CDR2 YYNGEE. V shed 4 bases and J 4 bases; nucleotides not matched to a gene: 10.

This clonotype has only a few counts. The gene calls are TRBV12-3 or TRBV12-4 and TRBJ1-6, with D maybe TRBD1 (6 bases). The CDR3 spans 12 residues. The V end lost 4 bases, the J end lost 9 bases, and 7 bases lay between the germline ends. The CDR3 DNA follows: TGTGCCAGCAGTTCACAGGGTTCACCCCTCCACTTT. Encoded protein: CASSSQGSPLHF.